This T cell receptor beta chain was recorded in a study of Ad26.COV2.S vaccination and SARS-CoV-2 variants. About the research overall: By the intramuscular route, Ad26.COV2.S was given once, or twice 56 days apart. The study, taken as a whole, reports: Non-spike TCR breadth was similar in vaccine and placebo recipients.

Treatment meaning: 15 to 20 received Ad26.COV2.S at low or high dose, single or two shots; about 5 received placebo; per-sample allocation not given. Collection of samples fell on day 63 after the first vaccine or placebo injection. An Ad26 vector expressing Wuhan-strain SARS-CoV-2 spike constituted the vaccine. Concerning this clone: Its antigen is as yet unknown.

Method: immunoSEQ multiplex PCR; TCRdb's copy keeps in-frame clones and lacks some. The table shows hundreds of thousands of clones, with around 90% occurring only once. CDR1 and CDR2 from the germline V gene are MNHEY and SVGAGI. This CDR3 spans 15 amino acids. Trimming removed 6 bases from V and 1 base from J; junction bases left unmatched: 6. Sample: peripheral blood, taken in a trial of Ad26.COV2.S vaccine versus placebo. This clonotype originated in a person aged 18-60 years who received the Ad26.COV2.S COVID-19 vaccine or a placebo. The V gene is TRBV6-5, the J gene TRBJ1-1; TRBD1 agrees at 9 bases. The DNA of the CDR3 is TGTGCCAGCAGACCCACGGGACAGGGGAACACTGAAGCTTTCTTT. It translates to CASRPTGQGNTEAFF.